Sequencing of this T cell receptor (beta chain) was carried out in a study of OX40 agonist ivuxolimab in advanced cancers. Study background: Across the patients, intravenous ivuxolimab was delivered every 2 weeks at 0.01 to 10 mg/kg. Earlier treatment with anti-PD-1, anti-PD-L1 or anti-CTLA-4 was permitted, and less than 50% had received some. Study conclusions and caveats: Some nonresponders likewise displayed low normalized T-cell clonal expansion. People who partly responded at 0.1-3.0 mg/kg had some of the least clonal expansion seen.

Looked up from germline, CDR1 is KGHSH and CDR2 is LQKENI. This CDR3 has 13 residues. V lost 3 bases to trimming and J lost 8 bases, with 11 bases between them. A remark on this clone: Its antigen is unknown.

The repertoire was sequenced with immunoSEQ multiplex PCR; TCRdb's copy has only in-frame clones and lacks some. The sample yields around 60,000 clones, about 88% seen once. Sequencing was performed on CD4+ or CD8+ T cells sorted from blood, taken in a trial of the OX40 agonist ivuxolimab. This chain connects TRBV18 to TRBJ1-5; D call uncertain. The sequence was obtained from an adult with an advanced solid tumor such as melanoma, head and neck, liver or kidney cancer. DNA of the CDR3: TGTGCCAGCTCACCCGCACGTTCGGAGCCCCAGCATTTT. Residues: CASSPARSEPQHF.